This TCR beta chain was captured by sequencing in a study of T cell changes during pregnancy in multiple sclerosis. The CDR3 spans 15 residues. Germline V gene sequence: CDR1 SGHRS, CDR2 YFSETQ. The V and J ends lost 1 base and 4 bases, in that order; junction bases with no gene match: 2. TCRdb's copy holds only in-frame clones and misses some; the assay was immunoSEQ multiplex PCR. The sample gives some 43,000 clones, 90% to 95% of which show up once; around 8.1% is in the top ten. The TCR originated in a female donor with multiple sclerosis, enrolled in a pregnancy study. Sequencing used CD8+ T cells from peripheral blood mononuclear cells, obtained in the third trimester of pregnancy. The rearrangement links TRBV5-1 to TRBJ2-1, with 10 bases aligning to TRBD2. CDR3 DNA sequence: TGCGCCAGCAGCTTGACTAGCGGGGCTTACAATGAGCAGTTCTTC. Translating gives CASSLTSGAYNEQFF.